This T cell receptor beta chain was captured in a study of early T cells in non-severe SARS-CoV-2 infection. At the level of the study: Sequencing of unsorted whole blood was done on bulk RNA, leaving chains unpaired. Whole-study results and caveats: VDJdb-based matching was biased toward anti-spike CD8 responses and missed private and CD4 specificities.

Unique molecular identifiers were affixed to single, distinct cDNA molecules. TCRdb reprocessed the 5' RACE reads via MiXCR and lists one record per CDR3 protein. Here the sample spans 80,000 to 100,000 distinct CDR3 sequences, 9% to 15% being singletons. To note about this clonotype: The antigen is unknown.

The origin of this receptor is an adult who was a healthcare worker with PCR-confirmed SARS-CoV-2 infection or an uninfected control (not recorded which). Material for sequencing was whole blood.

The CDR3 loop reads CASSPSNPHEQYF. The DNA of the CDR3 is TGCGCCAGCAGCCCATCTAACCCCCACGAGCAGTACTTC. This sequence joins TRBV5-1 and TRBJ2-7; no definite D call. Trimming left V 4 bases short and J 5 bases short, with 13 bases between. The CDR3 is 13 amino acids. In germline, CDR1 is SGHRS, CDR2 YFSETQ. The full variable domain, completed using reference TRBV5-1 and TRBJ2-7, is KAGVTQTPRYLIKTRGQQVTLSCSPISGHRSVSWYQQTPGQGLQFLFEYFSETQRNKGNFPGRFSGRQFSNSRSEMNVSTLELGDSALYLCASSPSNPHEQYFGPGTRLTVT.